These 7 T cell receptor beta chains originate from one sample sequenced in a study of blood T cell repertoires in COVID-19 (dated by TCRdb to between 2020 and 2021). The method behind the library was the immunoSEQ multiplex PCR assay. TCRdb carries this immuneACCESS record with in-frame sequences only. Its versions omit some clonotypes, under half of them owing to an unresolved V gene in the studies checked, with the rest unexplained. This sample comprises fewer than 130,000 clones, less than 85% of them detected only once. Together, the top ten hold approximately 3.9% of the sample. The sequenced sample consisted of peripheral blood. All receptors derive from a woman aged 80 or over with acute or convalescent COVID-19.

In its sample, this clone was seen once. J is TRBJ1-4 and V is TRBV28, with D maybe TRBD1 (6 bases). The CDR3 totals 15 residues. Germline CDR1 reads MDHEN; CDR2 reads SYDVKM. Deletions cut 7 bases from V and 7 bases from J, with 19 bases between. In DNA, the CDR3 is TGTGCCAGCAAAAATTCGGGGGGCATCCTTGAAAAACTGTTTTTT. Protein sequence: CASKNSGGILEKLFF.

This CDR3 reads CASSLGKQGIEAFF. Written as DNA, the CDR3 is TGCGCCAGCAGCTTGGGAAAACAGGGGATTGAAGCTTTCTTT. The gene calls are TRBV5-1 and TRBJ1-1; TRBD1 agrees at 7 bases. The ends lost 0 bases at V and 7 bases at J; junction bases unmatched: 6. Germline V CDR1 and CDR2: SGHRS, YFSETQ. CDR3 length: 14 residues.

This clone was recorded a few times. The chain carries TRBV2 and TRBJ2-1; TRBD2 matches at 10 bases. The length of the CDR3 is 15 residues. Losses at the gene ends were 2 bases for V and 8 bases for J; bases not matched to a gene: 6. Germline V lookup: CDR1 SNHLY, CDR2 FYNNEI. CDR3 residues: CASSELVLAGDEQFF. CDR3 bases: TGTGCCAGCAGTGAATTGGTGCTAGCGGGAGATGAGCAGTTCTTC.

A few counts support this clone. V usage is TRBV9 and J usage is TRBJ1-3; D gene uncertain. V was pared by 0 bases and J by 4 bases, with 17 bases between. Germline V gene sequence: CDR1 SGDLS, CDR2 YYNGEE. The CDR3 totals 17 residues. CDR3 amino acids: CASSVGVGGRAGNTIYF. The DNA of the CDR3 is TGTGCCAGCAGCGTAGGGGTAGGTGGGCGCGCGGGAAACACCATATATTTT.

The chain carries TRBV7-9 and TRBJ2-3, with 8 bases lining up with TRBD2. The V gene end was trimmed by 5 bases and the J gene end by 2 bases; junction bases not matched to a gene: 6. Germline V gene data show CDR1 as SEHNR and CDR2 as FQNEAQ (reference sequence). The CDR3 is 15 residues long. CDR3 nucleotides: TGTGCCAGCAGCCCCACTAGCGGAAACACAGATACGCAGTATTTT. Residues: CASSPTSGNTDTQYF.

About this clone itself: The identical CDR3 is also encoded by other nucleotide sequences in the sample. V gene TRBV3-1 (or the pseudogene TRBV3-2) combines with J gene TRBJ2-5; weak D call: TRBD2 (6 bases). V lost 1 base and J lost 2, with 11 bases in between. The CDR3 is 15 amino acids. In germline, CDR1 is LGHDT, CDR2 YNNKEL (reference sequence). In DNA, the CDR3 is TGTGCCAGCAGCCAAGTTTCCGGGAGTCAAGAGACCCAGTACTTC. This translates into CASSQVSGSQETQYF.

The chain is built from TRBV6-5 and TRBJ2-7; possible D gene TRBD2, 6 bases. Trimming stripped 6 bases from V and 2 bases from J, with 17 bases between. Germline CDR1 is MNHEY and CDR2 is SVGAGI. The CDR3 runs 15 residues. The CDR3 protein is CASRRDVEITYEQYF. CDR3 DNA: TGTGCCAGCAGGCGGGACGTTGAAATCACCTACGAGCAGTACTTC.